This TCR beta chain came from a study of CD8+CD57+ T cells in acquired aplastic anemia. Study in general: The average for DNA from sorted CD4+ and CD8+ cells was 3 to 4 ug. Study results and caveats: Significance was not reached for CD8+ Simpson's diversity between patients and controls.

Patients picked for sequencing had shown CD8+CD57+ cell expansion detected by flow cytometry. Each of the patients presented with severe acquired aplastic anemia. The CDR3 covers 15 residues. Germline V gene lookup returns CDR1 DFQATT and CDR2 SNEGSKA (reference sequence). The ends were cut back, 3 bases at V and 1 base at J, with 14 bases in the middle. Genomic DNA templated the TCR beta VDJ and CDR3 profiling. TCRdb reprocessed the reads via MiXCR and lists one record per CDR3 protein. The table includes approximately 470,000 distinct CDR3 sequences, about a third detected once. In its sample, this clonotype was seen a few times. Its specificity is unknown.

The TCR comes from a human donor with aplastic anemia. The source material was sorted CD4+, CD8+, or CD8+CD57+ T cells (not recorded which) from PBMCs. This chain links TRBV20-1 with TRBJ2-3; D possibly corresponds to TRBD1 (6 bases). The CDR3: CSARPPGHRTDTQYF. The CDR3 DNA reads TGCAGTGCTAGGCCACCGGGACATCGCACAGATACGCAGTATTTT.